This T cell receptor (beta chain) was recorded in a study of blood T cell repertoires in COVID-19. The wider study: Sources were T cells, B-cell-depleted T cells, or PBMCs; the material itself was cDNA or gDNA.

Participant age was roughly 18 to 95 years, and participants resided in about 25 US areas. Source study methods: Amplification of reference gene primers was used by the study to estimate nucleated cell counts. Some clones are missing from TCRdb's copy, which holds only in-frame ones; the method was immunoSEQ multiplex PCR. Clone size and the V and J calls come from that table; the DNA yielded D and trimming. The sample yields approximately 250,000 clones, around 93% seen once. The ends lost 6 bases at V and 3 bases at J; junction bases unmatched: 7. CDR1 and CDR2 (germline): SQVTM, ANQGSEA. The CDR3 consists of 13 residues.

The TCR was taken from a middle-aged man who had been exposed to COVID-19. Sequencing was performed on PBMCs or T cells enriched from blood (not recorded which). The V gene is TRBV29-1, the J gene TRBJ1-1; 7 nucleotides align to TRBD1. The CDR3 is CSVADRDDTEAFF. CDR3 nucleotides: TGCAGCGTCGCCGACAGGGATGACACTGAAGCTTTCTTT.